The rows below give T cell receptor beta chains drawn from one sample of a study of shared clonotypes between healthy human individuals. Sequenced by immunoSEQ multiplex PCR; TCRdb stores in-frame clones only, minus some. The profile shows about 2,200,000 clones, under 95% of them singletons. Specimen: naive CD8+ T cells from PBMCs. The origin of the receptors is a man between 18 and 29 years old in good health. Some clones in this sample may be carry-over from other donors' samples. The CDR3 runs from the conserved cysteine through the conserved F or W. The D gene is left open where the match is weak. Clone size is shown for a subset of rows, as once, few, many or a class of expanded clone.

DNA	CDR3	length	V	J	size	D
TGTGCCAGCAGTTACAGACTAGCGGCTTCCTACGAGCAGTACTTC	CASSYRLAASYEQYF	15	TRBV6-5	TRBJ2-7	.	TRBD2
TGTGCCAGCAGTTTTCTAGGGAATCAAGAGACCCAGTACTTC	CASSFLGNQETQYF	14	TRBV28	TRBJ2-5	once	.
TGTGCCAGCAGTTTGGGACAGGGCTACGAGCAGTACTTC	CASSLGQGYEQYF	13	TRBV28	TRBJ2-7	.	TRBD1
TGTGCCAGCAGCTTGGGGGGAGGGCCCGCCGGGGAGCTGTTTTTT	CASSLGGGPAGELFF	15	TRBV5-6	TRBJ2-2	.	TRBD2
TGTGCCAGCAGCTTTATCGTCCGGGTCCACGAGCAGTACTTC	CASSFIVRVHEQYF	14	TRBV5-6	TRBJ2-7	once	.
TGTGCCAGCAGTTTGCGGCCAGGGGGCTACAATGAGCAGTTCTTC	CASSLRPGGYNEQFF	15	TRBV27	TRBJ2-1	.	TRBD1
TGTGCCAGCAGTCCCCTGAAGGGAGATACGCAGTATTTT	CASSPLKGDTQYF	13	TRBV6-5	TRBJ2-3	.	.
TGTGCCACCAGCAGAGAAGGGACTTTTAATGAGCAGTTCTTC	CATSREGTFNEQFF	14	TRBV15	TRBJ2-1	once	.
TGTGCCAGCAGCGCATTGCGGGATAAGGACACCGGGGAGCTGTTTTTT	CASSALRDKDTGELFF	16	TRBV13	TRBJ2-2	.	.
TGCGCCAGCAGCGTTAAGGTTAGGGAGGCCGGGTACACTGAAGCTTTCTTT	CASSVKVREAGYTEAFF	17	TRBV4-1	TRBJ1-1	.	.
TGTGCCAGCGGCCCGGGAGTTAATCTGTTGTTCTTC	CASGPGVNLLFF	12	TRBV6-1	TRBJ2-1	.	.
TGTGCCAGCAGTTCCAGTAGGGGGGGGAGCACAGATACGCAGTATTTT	CASSSSRGGSTDTQYF	16	TRBV6-6	TRBJ2-3	.	.
TGTGCCAGCAGTTACCGGGCCCTTGGTGGCGAGCAGTACTTC	CASSYRALGGEQYF	14	TRBV6-5	TRBJ2-7	.	.
TGTGCCAGCAGTTTAAGGGGGCGGACAGATACGCAGTATTTT	CASSLRGRTDTQYF	14	TRBV28	TRBJ2-3	once	TRBD1
TGCGCCAGCAGCCAAGAAGCACAGGGCGGAGATACGCAGTATTTT	CASSQEAQGGDTQYF	15	TRBV4-3	TRBJ2-3	.	.
TGTGCCAGCAGTGGCGCCCAGGGGTTTGGCTACACCTTC	CASSGAQGFGYTF	13	TRBV25-1	TRBJ1-2	.	.
TGTGCCAGTGGGACTAGGACGGGGGAGCAGTACTTC	CASGTRTGEQYF	12	TRBV19	TRBJ2-7	.	TRBD2
TGTGCCAGCAGCCCCGGACTAGCGGGGTACAATGAGCAGTTCTTC	CASSPGLAGYNEQFF	15	TRBV9	TRBJ2-1	.	TRBD2
TGTGCCAGCAGCTTTGAAGACAGGGGCACTGAAGCTTTCTTT	CASSFEDRGTEAFF	14	TRBV13	TRBJ1-1	.	TRBD1
TGTGCCAGCAGCCAAGACGCGGCTAGCGGGAGCACAGATACGCAGTATTTT	CASSQDAASGSTDTQYF	17	TRBV4-2	TRBJ2-3	.	TRBD2
TGTGCCAGCAGCCCGACACAAGTCAGGTACGAGCAGTACTTC	CASSPTQVRYEQYF	14	TRBV27	TRBJ2-7	.	.
TGCGCCAGCAGCCAAGAGGCCAGGGCCTCCTACGAGCAGTACTTC	CASSQEARASYEQYF	15	TRBV4-3	TRBJ2-7	.	.
TGTGCCAGCAGCCTTGGGGCAGGGGGCAAGGAGACCCAGTACTTC	CASSLGAGGKETQYF	15	TRBV5-4	TRBJ2-5	.	TRBD1
TGCGCCAGCAGCCAAGAGACCATTAGCGGGGGATCCTCCTACAATGAGCAGTTCTTC	CASSQETISGGSSYNEQFF	19	TRBV4-3	TRBJ2-1	.	TRBD2
TGTGCCAGCAGTGAGGGAGCGGGGTTCTACGAGCAGTACTTC	CASSEGAGFYEQYF	14	TRBV2	TRBJ2-7	.	TRBD2
TGTGCCAGCACCCCCGGGGTGAGAGAGACCCAGTACTTC	CASTPGVRETQYF	13	TRBV7-6	TRBJ2-5	.	.
TGTGCCAGCAGCTTAGAAGGGCTAGCGGGTGACACAGATACGCAGTATTTT	CASSLEGLAGDTDTQYF	17	TRBV11-2	TRBJ2-3	.	TRBD2
TGTGCCAGTAGTATGCAGGGGGCGAGGTACGAGCAGTACTTC	CASSMQGARYEQYF	14	TRBV19	TRBJ2-7	.	TRBD1
TGTGCCAGCAGTCCAGGGGACTTTGGCTACACCTTC	CASSPGDFGYTF	12	TRBV2	TRBJ1-2	once	.
TGTGCCAGCAGTTTAACCGGACTAGCGGGACCTAGCTCCTACAATGAGCAGTTCTTC	CASSLTGLAGPSSYNEQFF	19	TRBV7-3	TRBJ2-1	.	TRBD2
TGTGCCAGCAGTTCGGGGGTATTCGGTCAGCCCCAGCATTTT	CASSSGVFGQPQHF	14	TRBV27	TRBJ1-5	.	.